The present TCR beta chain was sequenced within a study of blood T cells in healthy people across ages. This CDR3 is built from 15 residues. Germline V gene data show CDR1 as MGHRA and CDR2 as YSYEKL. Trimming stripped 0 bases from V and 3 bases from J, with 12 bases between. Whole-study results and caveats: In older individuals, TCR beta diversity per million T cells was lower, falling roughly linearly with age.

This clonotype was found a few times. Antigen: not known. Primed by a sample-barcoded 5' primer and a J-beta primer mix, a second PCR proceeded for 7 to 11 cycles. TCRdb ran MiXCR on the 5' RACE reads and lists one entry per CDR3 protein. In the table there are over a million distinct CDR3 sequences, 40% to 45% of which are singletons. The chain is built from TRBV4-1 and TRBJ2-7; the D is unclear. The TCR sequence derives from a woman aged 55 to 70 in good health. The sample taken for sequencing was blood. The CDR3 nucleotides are TGCGCCAGCAGCCAAGATAGGAGCAGAAACTACGAGCAGTACTTC. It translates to CASSQDRSRNYEQYF.